The 6 T cell receptor beta chains in this list originate from one sample, sequenced in a study of blood T cell repertoires in COVID-19. Some clones are missing from TCRdb's copy, which holds only in-frame ones; the method was immunoSEQ multiplex PCR. The sample lists 210,000 or so clones; more than 75% were seen once. The sample taken for sequencing was PBMCs or T cells enriched from blood (not recorded which). These receptors were taken from a man aged 25 to 40 with acute COVID-19.

The gene calls are TRBV7-9 and TRBJ1-2; D might be TRBD1 (5 bases). Germline V CDR1 and CDR2: SEHNR, FQNEAQ (reference sequence). V was clipped by 3 bases and J by 2 bases, with 7 bases between them. The CDR3 covers 13 residues. The CDR3 bases are TGTGCCAGCAGCTTCGGACAAAACTATGGCTACACCTTC. It translates to CASSFGQNYGYTF. Full variable domain (outside the CDR3, taken from reference TRBV7-9 and TRBJ1-2): DTGVSQNPRHKITKRGQNVTFRCDPISEHNRLYWYRQTLGQGPEFLTYFQNEAQLEKSRLLSDRFSAERPKGSFSTLEIQRTEQGDSAMYLCASSFGQNYGYTFGSGTRLTVV.

A remark on this clone: Distinct nucleotide sequences in the sample also encode this CDR3. The rearrangement joins TRBV11-2 to TRBJ1-1; 9 bases fit TRBD1. The germline V gene has CDR1 SGHAT and CDR2 FQNNGV. With V trimmed by 5 bases and J by 1 base, 2 bases remained unmatched. This CDR3 comprises 14 residues. In nucleotides, the CDR3 is TGTGCCAGCAGCGGGGGACAGGGGAACACTGAAGCTTTCTTT. Translating gives CASSGGQGNTEAFF. Filled out from reference TRBV11-2 and TRBJ1-1, the complete variable domain reads EAGVAQSPRYKIIEKRQSVAFWCNPISGHATLYWYQQILGQGPKLLIQFQNNGVVDDSQLPKDRFSAERLKGVDSTLKIQPAKLEDSAVYLCASSGGQGNTEAFFGQGTRLTVV.

The chain combines TRBV6-5 with TRBJ1-4; D possibly corresponds to TRBD1 (5 bases). Trimming shortened V by 5 bases and J by 1 base, and 11 bases separated the two germline ends. Looked up from germline, CDR1 is MNHEY and CDR2 is SVGAGI. This CDR3 spans 15 amino acids. CDR3 residues: CASSRGSETNEKLFF. The CDR3 DNA is TGTGCCAGCAGTCGGGGGTCGGAAACTAATGAAAAACTGTTTTTT.

The V gene is TRBV2, the J gene TRBJ2-5; 7 bases map to TRBD2. J was trimmed by 5 bases and V by 2 bases; bases with no gene match: 8. Germline values: CDR1 SNHLY, CDR2 FYNNEI. The CDR3 totals 15 residues. The CDR3 loop reads CASSEPRGVWETQYF. The DNA of the CDR3 is TGTGCCAGCAGTGAACCCCGGGGGGTATGGGAGACCCAGTACTTC.

The genes are TRBV4-2 and TRBJ1-2; D unclear. The germline CDR1 and CDR2 sequences are LGHNA and YNFKEQ. Trimming cost V 4 bases and J 4 bases, with 22 bases left between them. CDR3 length: 17 amino acids. The CDR3 DNA reads as TGTGCCAGCAGCCCAGAGGGCCCAGGCGACCTACTCTATGGCTACACCTTC. Translated: CASSPEGPGDLLYGYTF.

The rearrangement uses TRBV10-3 and TRBJ2-3; 8 bases match TRBD2. Germline lookup yields CDR1 ENHRY and CDR2 SYGVKD. The CDR3 extends over 16 amino acids. V shed 0 bases, J shed 6 bases, and the junction held 8 bases outside the gene matches. The CDR3 is CAISESTGGPTDTQYF. Written as DNA, the CDR3 is TGTGCCATCAGTGAGTCAACGGGGGGGCCGACGGATACGCAGTATTTT.